This T cell receptor beta chain was recovered during a study of blood T cell repertoires in COVID-19. About the study: Nucleic acid was either cDNA or gDNA, and it came from T cells, B-cell-depleted T cells, or PBMCs.

The CDR3 runs 16 residues. Trimming cost V 0 bases and J 0 bases, with 9 bases left between them. Germline CDR1 is KGHSH and CDR2 is LQKENI. Followed over time, Seattle patients had been enrolled while infection was active. Profiled with immunoSEQ multiplex PCR; TCRdb holds only in-frame clones, not every one. Among around 210,000 clones listed, 84% were seen once. Sequenced sample: peripheral blood. The gene calls are TRBV18 and TRBJ1-3, with no clear D. The TCR sequence derives from a woman of 80 years or more with COVID-19, enrolled during active disease. The CDR3 reads CASSPPTVFSGNTIYF. In DNA form, the CDR3 reads TGTGCCAGCTCACCACCTACAGTGTTCTCTGGAAACACCATATATTTT.